One sample yielded the 30 T cell receptor beta chains listed below, sequenced in a study of regulatory T cells in long-lasting Graves disease. The time point: newly diagnosed GD, antithyroid drugs for less than 3 months. PBMCs provided the RNA from which the TCR library was made. Through Arm-PCR of CDR3 regions and iRepertoire HTBI primers, TCR beta libraries were built. TCRdb re-analysed the multiplex PCR reads in MiXCR, keeping a single row per CDR3 protein. The top ten hold approximately 25% of the sample, which has about 530,000 distinct CDR3 sequences, approximately 16% seen once. The same specimen was also included in a second study, on T cells in Graves' hyperthyroidism and ophthalmopathy.

Sequencing was performed on peripheral blood mononuclear cells (PBMCs), taken at new diagnosis, from a patient treated with antithyroid drugs. The receptors stem from a woman between 40 and 65 years old with Graves disease.

Ten or more counts support this clonotype. The chain carries TRBV11-2 and TRBJ1-1; 7 bases map to TRBD1. Germline CDR1 and CDR2: SGHAT and FQNNGV. CDR3 length equals 17 residues. With V trimmed by 5 bases and J by 1 base, 13 bases remained unmatched. The CDR3 nucleotides read TGTGCCAGCAGCCGGTACAGGGGAATTGCGGCGAACACTGAAGCTTTCTTT. Protein: CASSRYRGIAANTEAFF.

This clonotype appeared many times. The chain carries TRBV7-8 and TRBJ2-1, with TRBD2 matching over 11 bases. With 6 bases clipped from V and 4 bases from J, the junction kept 8 bases outside the gene matches. The V gene's germline CDR1 is SGHVS and CDR2 FQNEAQ. This CDR3 region has 16 residues. The CDR3 coding sequence is TGTGCCAGCAGTCCGATAGCGGGGGGGCCATACAATGAGCAGTTCTTC. It is translated as CASSPIAGGPYNEQFF.

A word on this clonotype: One junction end disagrees with the germline gene, perhaps due to a read error. V usage is TRBV7-9 and J usage is TRBJ1-1; no definite D call. The CDR3 is 13 amino acids. The V gene's germline CDR1 is SEHNR and CDR2 FQNEAQ (reference sequence). In DNA form, the CDR3 reads TGTGCCAGCAGCTTACAACAGAACACTGAAACTTTCTTT. Its protein is CASSLQQNTETFF. Full variable domain (rest looked up from reference TRBV7-9 and TRBJ1-1): DTGVSQNPRHKITKRGQNVTFRCDPISEHNRLYWYRQTLGQGPEFLTYFQNEAQLEKSRLLSDRFSAERPKGSFSTLEIQRTEQGDSAMYLCASSLQQNTETFFGQGTRLTVV.

The V call is TRBV6-1, the J call TRBJ2-4, with 7 bases that match TRBD1. The germline CDR1 and CDR2 sequences are MNHNS and SASEGT. The trim removed 7 bases at V and 5 bases at J, leaving 8 bases unmatched. This CDR3 spans 14 amino acids. CDR3 amino acids: CASTYRGVENIQYF. The CDR3 coding sequence is TGTGCCAGCACCTACAGGGGTGTGGAAAACATTCAGTACTTC.

This clonotype was seen ten or more times. V gene TRBV12-3 or TRBV12-4 combines with J gene TRBJ1-5; TRBD1 matches at 8 bases. The CDR3 is made up of 16 amino acids. The V gene end was trimmed by 4 bases and the J gene end by 1 base; junction bases not matched to a gene: 6. The CDR3, as DNA: TGTGCCAGCAGTTCAGGGCAGGGGGCGAGCAATCAGCCCCAGCATTTT. It is translated as CASSSGQGASNQPQHF.

This clonotype was recorded a few times. This chain links TRBV5-1 with TRBJ2-2, with a possible D match to TRBD1 (6 bases). The V gene's germline CDR1 is SGHRS and CDR2 YFSETQ. Trimming cost V 0 bases and J 7 bases, with 10 bases left between them. The CDR3 runs 14 residues. The CDR3 bases are TGCGCCAGCAGCTTGGACAGGGCGGACGGGGAGCTGTTTTTT. Its translation: CASSLDRADGELFF.

This clonotype appeared a few times. The V call is TRBV12-3 or TRBV12-4, the J call TRBJ1-1; maybe TRBD1 (6 bases). The CDR3 length is 12 residues. V was cut by 3 bases and J by 8 bases, with 10 bases left in between. CDR3 region: CASSLGTPEAFF. As DNA, the CDR3 is TGTGCCAGCAGTTTGGGGACACCCGAAGCTTTCTTT.

A few counts support this clonotype. V usage is TRBV7-6 and J usage is TRBJ2-7; TRBD2 is a possible D gene (5 bases). CDR1 and CDR2 (germline): SGHVS, FNYEAQ. This CDR3 has 14 residues. Trimming removed 5 bases at V and 0 bases at J, with 11 bases between. CDR3 in DNA: TGTGCCAGCAGCAGTAGCGTTCACTCCTACGAGCAGTACTTC. Its translation is CASSSSVHSYEQYF.

V usage is TRBV6-2 or TRBV6-3 and J usage is TRBJ2-3; no definite D call. Looked up from germline, CDR1 is MNHEY and CDR2 is SVGEGT. The CDR3 has 14 residues. V gave up 4 bases and J gave up 2 bases, with 10 bases separating them. Here the CDR3 DNA reads TGTGCCAGCAGTTCCACAGCCCTCACAGATACGCAGTATTTT. It specifies CASSSTALTDTQYF.

This clonotype showed up many times. This chain uses TRBV18 with TRBJ2-1; no clear D. CDR3 length equals 15 residues. V dropped 4 bases and J dropped 7 bases, with 17 bases sitting between them. CDR1 is KGHSH and CDR2 is LQKENI in the germline V gene. The CDR3: CASSQNTVKDNEQFF. The CDR3 bases are TGTGCCAGCTCACAGAACACGGTGAAGGATAATGAGCAGTTCTTC.

The chain uses TRBV13 and TRBJ2-7, with 8 bases fitting TRBD1. CDR1 and CDR2 from the germline V gene are PRHDT and FYEKMQ (reference sequence). Losses at the gene ends were 1 base for V and 6 bases for J; bases not matched to a gene: 8. The CDR3 loop spans 15 amino acids. The CDR3, as DNA: TGTGCCAGCAGCTTAGTACAGGGGGTATATGGCGAGCAGTACTTC. Translation: CASSLVQGVYGEQYF.

This clonotype was found many times. The chain has TRBV6-1 and TRBJ1-2; 7 bases line up with TRBD1. The CDR3 covers 12 residues. The V gene's germline CDR1 is MNHNS and CDR2 SASEGT. V was clipped by 11 bases and J by 4 bases; unmatched bases: 7. CDR3 DNA: TGTGCCGTCAGGGGGTCAGGCTATGGCTACACCTTC. Translated: CAVRGSGYGYTF.

A few counts support this clonotype. J is TRBJ2-5 and V is TRBV13; 11 bases line up with TRBD2. In germline, CDR1 is PRHDT, CDR2 FYEKMQ (reference sequence). Germline trimming cut 1 base from V and 6 bases from J; bases unmatched to any gene: 10. The length of the CDR3 is 17 residues. Here the CDR3 DNA reads TGTGCCAGCAGCTTAGAAGTAGCGGGGGGGCCCGCGAAGACCCAGTACTTC. This encodes CASSLEVAGGPAKTQYF.

To note about this clonotype: With a much larger clone just one base away, this may be a read error. This rearrangement joins TRBV7-6 to TRBJ1-6; weak D call: TRBD1 (6 bases). This CDR3 has 17 amino acids. CDR1 and CDR2 (germline): SGHVS, FNYEAQ. CDR3 sequence reads: CASSLFGPQGPNSPPHF. In nucleotides, the CDR3 is TGTGCCAGCAGCTTATTTGGCCCGCAGGGGCCCAATTCACCCCCCCACTTT.

At least ten counts were recorded for this clonotype. The chain carries TRBV7-9 and TRBJ2-7; D might be TRBD1 or TRBD2, each matching 5 bases. The CDR3 has 14 amino acids. V gave up 5 bases and J gave up 4 bases, with 15 bases separating them. CDR1 is SEHNR, CDR2 FQNEAQ, per germline (reference sequence). CDR3 region: CASSVPGRDYEQYF. For the CDR3, the DNA is TGTGCCAGCAGCGTCCCGGGACGGGATTACGAGCAGTACTTC.

At least ten counts were recorded for this clonotype. The V call is TRBV3-1, the J call TRBJ1-1, with D uncertain. The V end lost 1 base, the J end lost 4 bases, and 7 bases lay between the germline ends. The germline CDR1 and CDR2 sequences are LGHDT and YNNKEL (reference sequence). The CDR3 runs 13 residues. Here the CDR3 DNA reads TGTGCCAGCAGCCAAGCCGTGAGCACTGAAGCTTTCTTT. Its protein product is CASSQAVSTEAFF.

This clonotype has just a few counts. The chain has TRBV6-1 and TRBJ2-7; 8 positions match TRBD1. Germline V gene data show CDR1 as MNHNS and CDR2 as SASEGT. J was trimmed by 2 bases and V by 5 bases; bases with no gene match: 8. This CDR3 is built from 15 residues. CDR3 DNA: TGTGCCAGCAGTAAGGACAGGGTCCCCCCCTACGAGCAGTACTTC. It yields the protein CASSKDRVPPYEQYF.

This clonotype was counted ten times or more. The V gene is TRBV6-5, the J gene TRBJ2-3, with 7 bases identical to TRBD1. Per the germline V gene, CDR1 is MNHEY and CDR2 is SVGAGI. The CDR3 spans 15 residues. The ends lost 4 bases at V and 1 base at J; junction bases unmatched: 5. The CDR3 is CASSWDSGGTDTQYF. The CDR3 DNA reads TGTGCCAGCAGTTGGGACAGCGGTGGCACAGATACGCAGTATTTT.

This clonotype was detected ten times or more. The chain recombines TRBV11-2 with TRBJ2-7; D may be TRBD1 (5 bases). Germline V gene lookup returns CDR1 SGHAT and CDR2 FQNNGV. This CDR3 is built from 14 residues. V shed 5 bases and J shed 3 bases, with 14 bases lying between them. In DNA form, the CDR3 reads TGTGCCAGCAGCCCTTGGTCAGGGCTCTACGAGCAGTACTTC. Its translation: CASSPWSGLYEQYF.

In its sample, this clonotype was seen many times. CDR3 bases: TGTGCCAGTACCACAGGGGTCGGCAATCAGCCCCAGCATTTT. Translation: CASTTGVGNQPQHF. The rearrangement links TRBV19 to TRBJ1-5, with TRBD1 identical over 7 bases. The J segment lost 2 bases and the V segment lost 7 bases, leaving 5 bases of the junction unmatched. The CDR3 spans 14 residues. Germline assignment: CDR1 LNHDA and CDR2 SQIVND (reference sequence).

At least ten counts were recorded for this clonotype. This chain links TRBV10-1 with TRBJ2-3; no firm D call. Trimming shortened V by 2 bases and J by 1 base, and 10 bases separated the two germline ends. The CDR3 runs 15 residues. Germline CDR1 reads WNHNN; CDR2 reads SYGVQD (reference sequence). The CDR3 is CASSETSLGTDTQYF. The CDR3 DNA sequence: TGCGCCAGCAGTGAGACATCTTTGGGCACAGATACGCAGTATTTT.

This clonotype was seen at least ten times. The genes are TRBV6-2 or TRBV6-3 and TRBJ2-5, with a tentative D call TRBD1 (5 bases). The germline V gene has CDR1 MNHEY and CDR2 SVGEGT. V was shortened by 0 bases and J by 2 bases, with 10 bases between the two germline ends. The CDR3 is 15 residues long. Here the CDR3 reads CASSYSDRIQETQYF. The CDR3, as DNA: TGTGCCAGCAGTTACTCTGACAGAATACAAGAGACCCAGTACTTC.

There are a few counts of this clonotype. CDR3 bases: TGTGCCAGCAGTTACGGGCGAGAAAAACTGTTTTTT. Translation: CASSYGREKLFF. V gene TRBV28 combines with J gene TRBJ1-4; D is ambiguous. CDR3 size: 12 residues. V was trimmed by 4 bases and J by 8 bases, leaving 8 bases between them. The germline V gene encodes CDR1 MDHEN and CDR2 SYDVKM.

This clonotype was seen more than once but under ten times. The V call is TRBV7-3, the J call TRBJ2-1, with no clear D. With 1 base removed from V and 10 bases from J, the gap between germline ends came to 8 bases. This CDR3 is 12 amino acids long. The germline gives CDR1 SGHTA, CDR2 FQGTGA. DNA for the CDR3: TGTGCCAGCAGCTTAATTAGATCGGAGCAGTTCTTC. Amino acids: CASSLIRSEQFF.

This clonotype was recorded many times. The genes are TRBV6-1 and TRBJ2-1; possibly TRBD2 for D (6 bases). Trimming stripped 8 bases from V and 0 bases from J, with 20 bases between. Germline values: CDR1 MNHNS, CDR2 SASEGT. CDR3 length: 17 amino acids. CDR3 sequence: CASSPSLALSSYNEQFF. In DNA form, the CDR3 reads TGTGCCAGCTCCCCCTCTCTAGCGTTGAGCTCCTACAATGAGCAGTTCTTC.

There are a few counts of this clonotype. This sequence joins TRBV5-1 and TRBJ2-5; D is ambiguous. The CDR3 is 14 residues long. The V gene lost 1 base and the J gene lost 0 bases, with 7 bases spanning the gap. The germline gives CDR1 SGHRS, CDR2 YFSETQ. The CDR3, as DNA: TGCGCCAGCAGCTTGAGGCTGGACCAAGAGACCCAGTACTTC. It translates to CASSLRLDQETQYF.

The CDR3 here is CASSIRTTNEKLFF. The DNA for the CDR3 is TGTGCCAGTAGTATCCGCACAACTAATGAAAAACTGTTTTTT. The rearrangement uses TRBV19 and TRBJ1-4, with D hard to call. CDR1 LNHDA and CDR2 SQIVND come from the germline V gene (reference sequence). This CDR3 spans 14 amino acids. V lost 3 bases and J lost 0, with 5 bases in between.

The chain has TRBV7-6 and TRBJ2-7; no reliable D call. The germline CDR1 and CDR2 sequences are SGHVS and FNYEAQ. The V end lost 0 bases, the J end lost 6 bases, and 9 bases lay between the germline ends. The CDR3 sequence is 13 residues long. CDR3 protein: CASSLAARAEQYF. CDR3 nucleotides: TGTGCCAGCAGCTTAGCGGCTAGGGCCGAGCAGTACTTC.

This clonotype was detected ten times or more. V gene TRBV29-1 combines with J gene TRBJ1-1; D is ambiguous. V was trimmed by 3 bases and J by 3 bases, leaving 14 bases between them. CDR3 length equals 14 residues. Germline V CDR1 and CDR2: SQVTM, ANQGSEA. Here the CDR3 reads CSVDLGGGHTEAFF. CDR3 in DNA: TGCAGCGTTGACCTTGGCGGTGGGCACACTGAAGCTTTCTTT. The full variable domain, rest sourced from reference TRBV29-1 and TRBJ1-1, is SAVISQKPSRDICQRGTSLTIQCQVDSQVTMMFWYRQQPGQSLTLIATANQGSEATYESGFVIDKFPISRPNLTFSTLTVSNMSPEDSSIYLCSVDLGGGHTEAFFGQGTRLTVV.

J is TRBJ2-5 and V is TRBV19; D might be TRBD1 (7 bases). Germline CDR1 reads LNHDA; CDR2 reads SQIVND (reference sequence). V was trimmed by 6 bases and J by 4 bases, leaving 18 bases between them. The CDR3 is 15 residues long. This CDR3 reads CASSPQGGGGETQYF. CDR3 bases: TGTGCCAGTAGCCCCCAGGGGGGTGGGGGAGAGACCCAGTACTTC.